This entry lists 7 T cell receptor beta chains sequenced from one sample in a study of T cells in Graves' hyperthyroidism and ophthalmopathy. Regions amplified from RNA transcripts were the TCR beta CDR3 regions. The HTBI primer set drove a first-round RT-PCR of the TCR CDR3. TCRdb reanalysed the multiplex PCR reads using MiXCR and keeps one entry per CDR3 protein. The data contain hundreds of thousands of distinct CDR3 sequences, roughly 15% of them seen just once; the ten biggest clones take up 13%. Sequenced material: blood. The receptor set was obtained from a man aged 18 to 30 with Graves' ophthalmopathy.

This clonotype was found many times. The chain uses TRBV20-1 and TRBJ2-7; 8 bases fit TRBD1. Germline V gene sequence: CDR1 DFQATT, CDR2 SNEGSKA (reference sequence). The CDR3 consists of 14 residues. The V gene end was trimmed by 1 base and the J gene end by 0 bases; junction bases not matched to a gene: 2. CDR3 sequence: CSARGTGPSYEQYF. The CDR3 DNA reads TGCAGTGCTAGAGGGACAGGGCCCTCCTACGAGCAGTACTTC.

This clonotype occurred many times. The chain has TRBV20-1 and TRBJ2-5; tentative D call: TRBD1 (6 bases). V was shortened by 3 bases and J by 1 base, with 18 bases between the two germline ends. Germline CDR1 is DFQATT and CDR2 is SNEGSKA (reference sequence). CDR3 length: 16 amino acids. The CDR3 nucleotides read TGCAGTGCTAGTGTGGGTTGGGGGCAGATCCAAGAGACCCAGTACTTC. Translation: CSASVGWGQIQETQYF.

This clonotype was counted many times. The rearrangement joins TRBV27 to TRBJ2-2; D gene unclear. The CDR3 length is 13 residues. The germline V and J ends were trimmed by 3 bases and 0 bases, with 2 bases remaining between them. CDR1 and CDR2 from the germline V gene are MNHEY and SMNVEV (reference sequence). The CDR3 coding sequence is TGTGCCAGCAGTTTTGCGAACACCGGGGAGCTGTTTTTT. Protein product: CASSFANTGELFF.

The sample holds many counts of this clonotype. The genes are TRBV3-1 and TRBJ1-3; D gene ambiguous. Germline-derived CDR1 and CDR2 are LGHDT and YNNKEL (reference sequence). V was clipped by 3 bases and J by 0 bases, with 3 bases between them. CDR3 length: 13 residues. The CDR3 reads CASSQGSGNTIYF. DNA of the CDR3: TGTGCCAGCAGCCAGGGCTCTGGAAACACCATATATTTT.

The table lists this clonotype with many counts. The CDR3 DNA reads TGTGCCAGCAGCTTAGAGGCCGTCAATGAGCAGTTCTTC. It codes for CASSLEAVNEQFF. The V call is TRBV11-2, the J call TRBJ2-1, with no clear D. The CDR3 runs 13 residues. V was pared by 0 bases and J by 6 bases, with 6 bases between. The germline CDR1 and CDR2 sequences are SGHAT and FQNNGV. The full variable domain, in which reference TRBV11-2 and TRBJ2-1 provide the parts outside the CDR3, is EAGVAQSPRYKIIEKRQSVAFWCNPISGHATLYWYQQILGQGPKLLIQFQNNGVVDDSQLPKDRFSAERLKGVDSTLKIQPAKLEDSAVYLCASSLEAVNEQFFGPGTRLTVL.

In its sample, this clonotype was seen many times. The chain links TRBV9 to TRBJ2-2, with D perhaps TRBD1 (6 bases). V was trimmed by 3 bases and J by 6 bases, leaving 18 bases between them. The CDR3 is 16 amino acids. Germline V gene lookup returns CDR1 SGDLS and CDR2 YYNGEE. CDR3 DNA: TGTGCCAGCAGCGCAAGCAGGGACACCCGGGCCGGGGAGCTGTTTTTT. Amino acids: CASSASRDTRAGELFF.

The chain has TRBV19 and TRBJ1-3; D uncertain. The CDR3 runs 15 residues. V was pared by 5 bases and J by 0 bases, with 11 bases between. CDR1 is LNHDA and CDR2 is SQIVND in the germline V gene (reference sequence). The chain's CDR3 is CASSPRVDSGNTIYF. In nucleotides, the CDR3 is TGTGCCAGTAGTCCTCGAGTTGACTCTGGAAACACCATATATTTT.